A single sample gave rise to the 20 T cell receptor beta chains below, sequenced in a study of cytomegalovirus exposure and HLA in healthy donors. Primers included in the PCR were 60 Vbeta and 13 Jbeta primers. The data were produced by immunoSEQ multiplex PCR, yet TCRdb's version contains in-frame clones alone and is incomplete. The data show 150,000 to 200,000 clones, roughly 84% seen once. Source material: PBMCs. The receptors come from a girl in the first two years of life in good health and CMV-seronegative.

CDR3 in DNA: TGTGCCAGCAGCCTTAGCGGGATATCCTACAATGAGCAGTTCTTC. As protein: CASSLSGISYNEQFF. V gene TRBV7-6 combines with J gene TRBJ2-1; 8 nucleotides match TRBD2. V shed 5 bases, J shed 1 base, and the junction held 4 bases outside the gene matches. The CDR3 runs 15 residues. Germline assignment: CDR1 SGHVS and CDR2 FNYEAQ.

The rearrangement joins TRBV27 to TRBJ2-7; no clear D. From germline, CDR1 is MNHEY and CDR2 SMNVEV (reference sequence). The CDR3 extends over 14 amino acids. V lost 5 bases to trimming and J lost 4 bases, with 15 bases between them. Here the CDR3 reads CASSVFQDHYEQYF. CDR3 coding DNA: TGTGCCAGCAGTGTGTTCCAGGATCATTACGAGCAGTACTTC.

This chain connects TRBV5-6 to TRBJ2-1; 10 positions agree with TRBD1. The CDR3 length is 17 residues. V lost 3 bases, J lost 10 bases, and 16 bases stayed unmatched. CDR1 and CDR2 (germline): SGHDT, YYEEEE. CDR3: CASSSLGGTGEVREQFF. The CDR3, as DNA: TGTGCCAGCAGCTCGTTGGGGGGGACAGGGGAAGTTAGGGAGCAGTTCTTC.

This clone came up a few times. The chain is built from TRBV5-8 and TRBJ2-7; 7 bases map to TRBD1. CDR1 and CDR2 (germline): SGHTS, YDEGEE. V was pared by 2 bases and J by 6 bases, with 14 bases of the junction left unmatched. This CDR3 spans 16 amino acids. In DNA form, the CDR3 reads TGTGCCAGCAGCTTATTGTCTGGGACAGTCGCAATCGAGCAGTACTTC. It translates to CASSLLSGTVAIEQYF.

J is TRBJ2-5 and V is TRBV4-3, with D maybe TRBD2 (6 bases). The DNA end favors TRBJ2-7, so the J call may be wrong. This CDR3 region has 13 residues. Germline CDR1 LGHNA, CDR2 YSLEER. CDR3 sequence: CASSRVTSNEQYF. CDR3 bases: TGCGCCAGCAGCCGGGTTACTAGCAACGAGCAGTACTTC.

The chain joins TRBV7-3 to TRBJ2-2; possible D gene TRBD2, 6 bases. V lost 2 bases, J lost 0 bases, and 10 bases lay in between. CDR1 and CDR2 from the germline V gene are SGHTA and FQGTGA. The CDR3 extends over 16 amino acids. CDR3 amino acids: CASSLGGTSNTGELFF. DNA for the CDR3: TGTGCCAGCAGCTTAGGCGGGACTTCGAACACCGGGGAGCTGTTTTTT.

The chain couples TRBV11-2 to TRBJ2-1, with 10 positions matching TRBD1. The V gene's germline CDR1 is SGHAT and CDR2 FQNNGV. The CDR3 totals 16 residues. With 6 bases clipped from V and 7 bases from J, the junction kept 12 bases outside the gene matches. The CDR3 here is CASSPGTGVMGNEQFF. DNA for the CDR3: TGTGCCAGCAGTCCCGGGACAGGGGTGATGGGGAATGAGCAGTTCTTC.

The V and J genes are TRBV27 and TRBJ2-7; a weak D match, TRBD2 (7 bases). V was clipped by 6 bases and J by 6 bases, with 21 bases between them. The germline V gene encodes CDR1 MNHEY and CDR2 SMNVEV (reference sequence). This CDR3 spans 15 amino acids. The CDR3 DNA reads as TGTGCCAGCAGCTTCATTACAGGGAGGGTCCTCGAGCAGTACTTC. It is translated as CASSFITGRVLEQYF.

This clone was seen a few times. The chain joins TRBV6-6 to TRBJ1-5; D may be TRBD1 (6 bases). The CDR3 is 12 amino acids. Between the trimmed V and J ends, which lost 5 bases and 4 bases, there was a span of 6 bases. CDR1 MNHNY and CDR2 SVGAGI come from the germline V gene (reference sequence). CDR3 nucleotides: TGTGCCAGCAGTACAGGGAATCAGCCCCAGCATTTT. It translates to CASSTGNQPQHF.

The V call is TRBV27, the J call TRBJ2-1; 8 bases map to TRBD1. From germline, CDR1 is MNHEY and CDR2 SMNVEV (reference sequence). The CDR3 is made up of 13 amino acids. Unmatched junction bases numbered 5, after V lost 5 bases and J lost 8 bases. DNA for the CDR3: TGTGCCAGCAGTGAGGACAGGGCCCATGAGCAGTTCTTC. It translates to CASSEDRAHEQFF.

This rearrangement joins TRBV7-9 to TRBJ1-5, with a tentative D call TRBD1 (5 bases). V gave up 3 bases and J gave up 8 bases, with 14 bases separating them. In germline, CDR1 is SEHNR, CDR2 FQNEAQ (reference sequence). CDR3 length: 14 amino acids. The CDR3 loop reads CASSLGQPNEPQHF. Written as DNA, the CDR3 is TGTGCCAGCAGCTTGGGGCAGCCTAATGAGCCCCAGCATTTT.

This chain's CDR3 is CASSTLLAGGHNEQFF. The CDR3 DNA is TGCGCCAGCAGCACCCTACTAGCGGGCGGCCACAATGAGCAGTTCTTC. V is TRBV5-1 and J is TRBJ2-1; TRBD2 aligns across 9 bases. Per germline, CDR1 SGHRS and CDR2 YFSETQ. Trimming removed 4 bases from V and 5 bases from J; junction bases left unmatched: 10. This CDR3 is built from 16 residues. Variable domain in full (rest from reference TRBV5-1 and TRBJ2-1): KAGVTQTPRYLIKTRGQQVTLSCSPISGHRSVSWYQQTPGQGLQFLFEYFSETQRNKGNFPGRFSGRQFSNSRSEMNVSTLELGDSALYLCASSTLLAGGHNEQFFGPGTRLTVL.

This chain connects TRBV18 to TRBJ2-1, with TRBD1 matching 7 bases. The CDR3 spans 13 residues. With V trimmed by 5 bases and J by 7 bases, 5 bases remained unmatched. Germline V gene sequence: CDR1 KGHSH, CDR2 LQKENI. CDR3 in amino acids: CASSMGQQNEQFF. The CDR3 DNA reads TGTGCCAGCTCAATGGGACAGCAAAATGAGCAGTTCTTC.

Here the CDR3 DNA reads TGTGCCAGTAGTCGATGGGACAGTCTAAATTCACCCCTCCACTTT. This gives the protein CASSRWDSLNSPLHF. The chain has TRBV19 and TRBJ1-6; 7 bases align to TRBD1. Trimming removed 5 bases from V and 7 bases from J; junction bases left unmatched: 8. Germline loops: CDR1 LNHDA, CDR2 SQIVND (reference sequence). The CDR3 spans 15 residues.

The V call is TRBV4-3, the J call TRBJ1-2; tentative D call: TRBD1 (5 bases). The germline V gene encodes CDR1 LGHNA and CDR2 YSLEER. CDR3 length: 14 residues. V lost 4 bases and J 2 bases, leaving 11 bases between the germline ends. The CDR3, as DNA: TGCGCCAGCAGCCCAAACAGGAAAAACTATGGCTACACCTTC. Residues: CASSPNRKNYGYTF.

J is TRBJ2-2 and V is TRBV5-1, with D hard to call. V was shortened by 6 bases and J by 0 bases, with 15 bases between the two germline ends. CDR3 size: 16 residues. In germline, CDR1 is SGHRS, CDR2 YFSETQ. This chain's CDR3 is CASTLTAVANTGELFF. The CDR3 nucleotides read TGCGCCAGCACCCTAACGGCGGTCGCGAACACCGGGGAGCTGTTTTTT.

This clone was detected a few times. The chain is built from TRBV5-8 and TRBJ1-1, with 10 bases lining up with TRBD1. With 3 bases clipped from V and 7 bases from J, the junction kept 3 bases outside the gene matches. The CDR3 spans 13 residues. CDR1 SGHTS and CDR2 YDEGEE come from the germline V gene. The CDR3 DNA reads TGTGCCAGCAGCTCCCGGGACAGGGGTGAAGCTTTCTTT. Protein sequence: CASSSRDRGEAFF.

This clone was counted between two and nine times. The chain carries TRBV6-5 and TRBJ2-3; possible D gene TRBD1, 6 bases. Germline CDR1 reads MNHEY; CDR2 reads SVGAGI. This CDR3 spans 14 amino acids. V was shortened by 4 bases and J by 4 bases, with 12 bases between the two germline ends. DNA for the CDR3: TGTGCCAGCAGTTCTTGGGACAATCCAGATACGCAGTATTTT. It encodes CASSSWDNPDTQYF.

The rearrangement joins TRBV7-3 to TRBJ2-1, with 11 bases lining up with TRBD2. This CDR3 is built from 15 residues. The germline CDR1 and CDR2 sequences are SGHTA and FQGTGA. Trimming took 3 bases from V and 4 from J; bases not matched to a gene: 2. This CDR3 is CASSFTSGSYNEQFF. The DNA of the CDR3 is TGTGCCAGCAGCTTTACTAGCGGGAGTTACAATGAGCAGTTCTTC. Looking up the rest from reference TRBV7-3 and TRBJ2-1 gives the full variable domain: GAGVSQTPSNKVTEKGKYVELRCDPISGHTALYWYRQSLGQGPEFLIYFQGTGAADDSGLPNDRFFAVRPEGSVSTLKIQRTERGDSAVYLCASSFTSGSYNEQFFGPGTRLTVL.

Comments on this clone: The junction and the germline gene differ at one end; a read error may be behind it. V and J are TRBV7-9 and TRBJ1-1; 8 nucleotides align to TRBD1. This CDR3 has 13 amino acids. Per the germline V gene, CDR1 is SEHNR and CDR2 is FQNEAQ (reference sequence). This chain's CDR3 is CASNLNRDREAFF. The CDR3 bases are TGTGCCAGCAACTTAAATAGGGACAGGGAAGCTTTCTTT. Supplemented by reference TRBV7-9 and TRBJ1-1, the full variable domain reads DTGVSQNPRHKITKRGQNVTFRCDPISEHNRLYWYRQTLGQGPEFLTYFQNEAQLEKSRLLSDRFSAERPKGSFSTLEIQRTEQGDSAMYLCASNLNRDREAFFGQGTRLTVV.